The text below deals with one TCR beta chain. Its antigen is not identified. Unfractionated whole blood yielded total RNA, and T cells were not sorted. CDR1 and CDR2 from the germline V gene are SGHDT and YYEEEE. The CDR3 contains 15 residues. The data are from a study of monozygotic twins with inflammatory bowel disease. Study-level points and caveats: Different subtypes (of T cells) could not be told apart from one another.

TCRdb reprocessed the 5' RACE reads and stores each CDR3 protein as one record, lacking DNA. The table for this sample gives some 400,000 distinct CDR3 sequences. This sequence was found in a human donor with ulcerative colitis or Crohn's disease, or a healthy co-twin of an affected twin (not recorded which). The rearrangement uses TRBV5-6 and TRBJ2-1; TCRdb reports TRBD2, a call that lacks DNA to check it against. Sequences were obtained from blood. CDR3 sequence reads: CASSPGWREANEQFF.